This T cell receptor (beta chain) appears in the sequencing data of a study of immune characterization of retroperitoneal liposarcoma. The CDR3 is 17 amino acids. The germline V gene encodes CDR1 MNHNY and CDR2 SVGAGI (reference sequence). TCRdb independently ran MiXCR on the PCR reads; one entry per CDR3 protein. The sample has around 11,000 distinct CDR3 sequences; approximately 26% are singletons. This clonotype was obtained from a male donor with retroperitoneal liposarcoma. Source material: tumor tissue. V and J are TRBV6-6 and TRBJ2-1, with 7 bases fitting TRBD2. The DNA end lines up better with TRBJ2-7; the J call may be wrong. For the CDR3, the DNA is TGTGCCAGCAGTTACCCGAGGGAGGGCCATTCCTACAATGAGCAGTACTTC. It encodes CASSYPREGHSYNEQYF.